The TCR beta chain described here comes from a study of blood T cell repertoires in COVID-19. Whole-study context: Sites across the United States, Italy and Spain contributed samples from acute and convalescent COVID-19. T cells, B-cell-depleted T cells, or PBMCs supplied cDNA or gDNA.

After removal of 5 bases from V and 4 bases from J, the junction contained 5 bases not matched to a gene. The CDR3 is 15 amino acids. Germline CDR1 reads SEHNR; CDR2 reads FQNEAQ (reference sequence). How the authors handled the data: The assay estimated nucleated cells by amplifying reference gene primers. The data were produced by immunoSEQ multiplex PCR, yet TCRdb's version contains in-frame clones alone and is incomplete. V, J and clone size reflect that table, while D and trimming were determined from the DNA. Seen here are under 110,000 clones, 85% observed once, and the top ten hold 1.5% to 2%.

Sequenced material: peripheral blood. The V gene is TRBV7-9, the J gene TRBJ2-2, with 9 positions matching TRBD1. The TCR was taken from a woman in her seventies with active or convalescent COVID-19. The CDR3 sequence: CASSLTGGSTGELFF. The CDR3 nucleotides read TGTGCCAGCAGCCTGACAGGGGGGAGCACCGGGGAGCTGTTTTTT. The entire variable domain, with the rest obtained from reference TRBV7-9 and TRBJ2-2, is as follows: DTGVSQNPRHKITKRGQNVTFRCDPISEHNRLYWYRQTLGQGPEFLTYFQNEAQLEKSRLLSDRFSAERPKGSFSTLEIQRTEQGDSAMYLCASSLTGGSTGELFFGEGSRLTVL.